Listed here is a single TCR beta chain. Clones were read by immunoSEQ multiplex PCR, and TCRdb kept only the in-frame ones, dropping some. The sample has some 980,000 clones; over 60% are singletons. These data originate in a study of shared clonotypes between healthy human individuals. Study-wide context: Per donor, three plates held CD4 naive cells, three held CD4 memory, two held CD8 naive and one held CD8 memory.

This clonotype originated in a young man in good health. Sample: memory CD4+ T cells sorted from blood. Subset specified: CD45RA-negative fraction.

As DNA, the CDR3 is TGCGCCAGCAGCCAAGTAACACAGAAGAACACTGAAGCTTTCTTT. This codes for CASSQVTQKNTEAFF. The chain couples TRBV4-1 to TRBJ1-1, with D unclear. V lost 1 base and J 1 base, leaving 10 bases between the germline ends. Germline V lookup: CDR1 MGHRA, CDR2 YSYEKL. The CDR3 runs to 15 residues.